These 8 T cell receptor beta chains were sequenced from one sample in a study of blood T cell repertoires in COVID-19 (dated by TCRdb to the early 2020s). Library preparation was by the immunoSEQ multiplex PCR assay. In TCRdb, the immuneACCESS table is reduced to in-frame sequences with V and J assigned. These tables do not hold every clone; where another copy was compared, an unresolved V gene accounts for under half, and the others remain unexplained. Here the sample has fewer than 85,000 clones; around 80% occur a single time. The ten largest clonotypes hold 26% of the sample. Sequencing was performed on peripheral blood. The receptors derive from a man in his 60s with active or convalescent COVID-19.

This chain joins TRBV9 and TRBJ2-5; 10 nucleotides line up with TRBD2. The CDR3 loop spans 15 amino acids. With 6 bases clipped from V and 4 bases from J, the junction kept 9 bases outside the gene matches. The germline CDR1 and CDR2 sequences are SGDLS and YYNGEE. CDR3 sequence (DNA): TGTGCCAGCAAAGGATCGGCTAGCGGGGGAGAGACCCAGTACTTC. Protein: CASKGSASGGETQYF.

This chain links TRBV30 with TRBJ2-7, with 7 bases that match TRBD1. CDR1 GTSNPN and CDR2 SVGIG come from the germline V gene (reference sequence). CDR3 length: 15 amino acids. With 6 bases clipped from V and 0 bases from J, the junction kept 11 bases outside the gene matches. This CDR3 reads CACRPRDRTSYEQYF. CDR3 nucleotide sequence: TGTGCCTGTCGCCCTAGGGACAGAACCTCCTACGAGCAGTACTTC.

V is TRBV5-6 and J is TRBJ2-7, with TRBD1 identical over 7 bases. In germline, CDR1 is SGHDT, CDR2 YYEEEE. J was trimmed by 2 bases and V by 2 bases; bases with no gene match: 4. CDR3 size: 14 residues. CDR3 in DNA: TGTGCCAGCAGCTTCCGAGGGACAGCCTACGAGCAGTACTTC. Translation gives CASSFRGTAYEQYF.

This chain connects TRBV5-4 to TRBJ2-5; maybe TRBD1 (5 bases). The germline gives CDR1 SGHNT, CDR2 YYREEE (reference sequence). Trimming stripped 2 bases from V and 5 bases from J, with 16 bases between. The CDR3 is 15 amino acids. The CDR3 here is CASSFAAGLGETQYF. CDR3 bases: TGTGCCAGCAGCTTCGCGGCAGGGCTGGGGGAGACCCAGTACTTC.

The genes are TRBV5-1 and TRBJ1-2; a weak D match, TRBD1 (6 bases). Germline lookup yields CDR1 SGHRS and CDR2 YFSETQ. The CDR3 has 15 amino acids. V lost 3 bases and J 1 base, leaving 13 bases between the germline ends. The CDR3 sequence: CASSSGTTLNYGYTF. CDR3 DNA: TGCGCCAGCAGCTCCGGGACAACCCTTAACTATGGCTACACCTTC.

The J gene is TRBJ1-6, the V gene TRBV3-1 (or the pseudogene TRBV3-2); D possibly corresponds to TRBD1 (6 bases). V lost 8 bases, J lost 10 bases, and 12 bases lay in between. The CDR3 has 12 residues. Germline assignment: CDR1 LGHDT and CDR2 YNNKEL (reference sequence). The CDR3, as DNA: TGTGCCAGCGGGGGAGGGGGGTCACCCCTCCACTTT. It yields the protein CASGGGGSPLHF.

The chain recombines TRBV19 with TRBJ1-1; the match to TRBD1 covers 9 bases. Per germline, CDR1 LNHDA and CDR2 SQIVND (reference sequence). V lost 5 bases and J lost 0; bases outside the gene matches: 7. CDR3 length: 16 residues. In DNA form, the CDR3 reads TGTGCCAGTAGTCCGGACAGGGGTTACATGAACACTGAAGCTTTCTTT. As protein: CASSPDRGYMNTEAFF.

The chain is built from TRBV10-3 and TRBJ2-3; 12 nucleotides match TRBD2. Germline V lookup: CDR1 ENHRY, CDR2 SYGVKD. V lost 3 bases and J lost 5; bases outside the gene matches: 3. This CDR3 is 15 amino acids long. The CDR3 coding sequence is TGTGCCATCAGTGAACCGGGACTAGCGGGAGATACGCAGTATTTT. Its translation is CAISEPGLAGDTQYF.